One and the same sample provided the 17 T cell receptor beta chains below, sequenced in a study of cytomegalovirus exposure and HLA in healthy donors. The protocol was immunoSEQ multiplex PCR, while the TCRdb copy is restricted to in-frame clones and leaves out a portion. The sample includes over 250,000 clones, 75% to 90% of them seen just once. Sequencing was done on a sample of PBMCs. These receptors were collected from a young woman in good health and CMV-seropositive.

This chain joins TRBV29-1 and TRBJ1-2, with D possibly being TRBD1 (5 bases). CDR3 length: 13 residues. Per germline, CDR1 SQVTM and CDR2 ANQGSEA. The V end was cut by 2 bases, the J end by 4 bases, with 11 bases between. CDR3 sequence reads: CSVERGSGYGYTF. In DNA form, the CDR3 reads TGCAGCGTTGAAAGGGGAAGTGGCTATGGCTACACCTTC.

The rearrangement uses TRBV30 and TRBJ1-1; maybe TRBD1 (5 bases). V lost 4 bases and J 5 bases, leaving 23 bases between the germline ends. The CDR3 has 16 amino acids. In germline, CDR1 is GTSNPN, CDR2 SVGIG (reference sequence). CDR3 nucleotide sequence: TGTGCCTGGAAGGATCCAGGGTCCACTCTGGATACTGAAGCTTTCTTT. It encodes CAWKDPGSTLDTEAFF.

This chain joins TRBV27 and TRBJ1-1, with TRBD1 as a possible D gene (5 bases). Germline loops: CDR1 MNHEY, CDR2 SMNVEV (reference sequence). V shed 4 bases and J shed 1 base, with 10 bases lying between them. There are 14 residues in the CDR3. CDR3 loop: CASSSGLRNTEAFF. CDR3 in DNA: TGTGCCAGCAGTTCGGGACTGCGGAACACTGAAGCTTTCTTT.

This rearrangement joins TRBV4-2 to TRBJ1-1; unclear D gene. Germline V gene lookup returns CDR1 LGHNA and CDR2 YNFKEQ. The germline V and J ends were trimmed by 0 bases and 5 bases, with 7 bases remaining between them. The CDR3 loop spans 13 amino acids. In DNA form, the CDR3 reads TGTGCCAGCAGCCAAGATAGGGAAACTGAAGCTTTCTTT. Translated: CASSQDRETEAFF.

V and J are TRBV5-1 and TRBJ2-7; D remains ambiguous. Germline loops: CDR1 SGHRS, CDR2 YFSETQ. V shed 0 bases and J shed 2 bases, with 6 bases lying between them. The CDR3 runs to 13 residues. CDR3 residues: CASSLDPAYEQYF. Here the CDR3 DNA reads TGCGCCAGCAGCTTGGACCCTGCCTACGAGCAGTACTTC. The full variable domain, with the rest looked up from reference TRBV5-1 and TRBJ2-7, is KAGVTQTPRYLIKTRGQQVTLSCSPISGHRSVSWYQQTPGQGLQFLFEYFSETQRNKGNFPGRFSGRQFSNSRSEMNVSTLELGDSALYLCASSLDPAYEQYFGPGTRLTVT.

The DNA for the CDR3 is TGTGCCAGCAGTTTGTCGCGGGGGATCTACGAGCAGTACTTC. Protein product: CASSLSRGIYEQYF. The genes are TRBV27 and TRBJ2-7; TRBD2 matches at 7 bases. Germline V CDR1 and CDR2: MNHEY, SMNVEV (reference sequence). V lost 3 bases to trimming and J lost 3 bases; unmatched junction nucleotides: 5. CDR3 length: 14 residues.

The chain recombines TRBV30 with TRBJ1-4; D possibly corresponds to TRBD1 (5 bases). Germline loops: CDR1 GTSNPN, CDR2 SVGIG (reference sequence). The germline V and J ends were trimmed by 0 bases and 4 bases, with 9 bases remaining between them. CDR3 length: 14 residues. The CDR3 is CAWSVWGVNEKLFF. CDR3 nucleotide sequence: TGTGCCTGGAGTGTATGGGGGGTTAATGAAAAACTGTTTTTT. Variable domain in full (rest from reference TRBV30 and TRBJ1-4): SQTIHQWPATLVQPVGSPLSLECTVEGTSNPNLYWYRQAAGRGLQLLFYSVGIGQISSEVPQNLSASRPQDRQFILSSKKLLLSDSGFYLCAWSVWGVNEKLFFGSGTQLSVL.

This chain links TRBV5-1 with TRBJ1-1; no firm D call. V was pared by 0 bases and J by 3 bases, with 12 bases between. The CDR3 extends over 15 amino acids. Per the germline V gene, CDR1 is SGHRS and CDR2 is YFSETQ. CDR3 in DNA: TGCGCCAGCAGCTTGGTTTCGGGTGCGGACACTGAAGCTTTCTTT. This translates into CASSLVSGADTEAFF.

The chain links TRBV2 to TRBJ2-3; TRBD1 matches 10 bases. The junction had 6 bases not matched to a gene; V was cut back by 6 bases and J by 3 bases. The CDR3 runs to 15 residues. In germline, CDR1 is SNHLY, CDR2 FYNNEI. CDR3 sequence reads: CASRADRGLTDTQYF. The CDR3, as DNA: TGTGCCAGCAGGGCCGACAGGGGGCTGACAGATACGCAGTATTTT.

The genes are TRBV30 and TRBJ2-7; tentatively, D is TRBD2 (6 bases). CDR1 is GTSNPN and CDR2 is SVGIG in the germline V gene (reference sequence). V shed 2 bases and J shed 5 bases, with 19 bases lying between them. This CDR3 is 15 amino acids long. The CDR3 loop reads CAWSQGLNIGDEQYF. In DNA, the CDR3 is TGTGCCTGGAGTCAGGGACTCAACATAGGGGACGAGCAGTACTTC.

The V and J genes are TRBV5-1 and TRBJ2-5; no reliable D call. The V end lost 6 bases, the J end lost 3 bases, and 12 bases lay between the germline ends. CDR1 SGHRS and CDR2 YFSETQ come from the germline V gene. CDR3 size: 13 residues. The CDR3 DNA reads TGCGCCAGCACTCTCCATGCCGAAGAGACCCAGTACTTC. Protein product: CASTLHAEETQYF.

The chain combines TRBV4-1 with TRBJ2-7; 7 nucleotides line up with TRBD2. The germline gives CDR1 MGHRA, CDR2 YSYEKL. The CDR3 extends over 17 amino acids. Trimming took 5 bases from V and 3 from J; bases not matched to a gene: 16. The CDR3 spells CASSLVEGRVDFYEQYF. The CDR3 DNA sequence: TGCGCCAGCAGCTTAGTTGAGGGGAGGGTTGATTTCTACGAGCAGTACTTC.

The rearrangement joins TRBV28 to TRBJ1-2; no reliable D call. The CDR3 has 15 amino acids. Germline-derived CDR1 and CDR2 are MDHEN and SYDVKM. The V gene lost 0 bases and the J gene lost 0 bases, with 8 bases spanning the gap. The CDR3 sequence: CASSLWKSTNYGYTF. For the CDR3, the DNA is TGTGCCAGCAGTTTATGGAAGAGCACTAACTATGGCTACACCTTC.

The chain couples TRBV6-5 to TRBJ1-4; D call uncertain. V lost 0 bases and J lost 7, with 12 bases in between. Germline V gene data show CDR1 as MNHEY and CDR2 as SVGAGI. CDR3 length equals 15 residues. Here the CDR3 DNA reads TGTGCCAGCAGTTACTCCAACTTAGGCGGTGAAAAACTGTTTTTT. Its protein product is CASSYSNLGGEKLFF.

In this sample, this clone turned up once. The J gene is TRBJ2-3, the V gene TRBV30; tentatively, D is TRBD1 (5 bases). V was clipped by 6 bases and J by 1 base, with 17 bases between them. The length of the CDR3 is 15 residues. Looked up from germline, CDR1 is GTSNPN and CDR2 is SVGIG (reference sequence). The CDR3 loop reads CACLPGNLGTDTQYF. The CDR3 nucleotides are TGTGCCTGCCTTCCAGGGAATTTGGGCACAGATACGCAGTATTTT.

CDR3 DNA: TGCAGCGTCCAACCGCGGGGGGAGGTATCCTACGAGCAGTACTTC. Amino acid sequence: CSVQPRGEVSYEQYF. This rearrangement joins TRBV29-1 to TRBJ2-7, with 8 bases matching TRBD2. In germline, CDR1 is SQVTM, CDR2 ANQGSEA. The CDR3 length is 15 residues. The J segment lost 1 base and the V segment lost 6 bases, leaving 11 bases of the junction unmatched.

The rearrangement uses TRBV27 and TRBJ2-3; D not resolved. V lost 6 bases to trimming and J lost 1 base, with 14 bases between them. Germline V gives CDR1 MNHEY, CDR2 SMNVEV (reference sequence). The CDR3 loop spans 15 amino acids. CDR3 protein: CASSPLYPRTDTQYF. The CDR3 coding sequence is TGTGCCAGCAGCCCCTTATATCCCCGCACAGATACGCAGTATTTT.